This TCR beta chain appears in the sequencing data of a study of blood T cell repertoires in COVID-19. The overall study: The study drew acute and convalescent COVID-19 samples from the United States, Italy and Spain. PBMCs, B-cell-depleted T cells, or T cells were the source of the cDNA or gDNA that made up the material.

CDR1 and CDR2 from the germline V gene are SGDLS and YYNGEE. V dropped 3 bases and J dropped 4 bases, with 16 bases sitting between them. The CDR3 contains 16 residues. In the original processing: Amplifying reference gene primers gave estimates of nucleated cell counts. TCRdb keeps only in-frame clones here, not all; method: immunoSEQ multiplex PCR. That table gives V, J and clone size, and the DNA gave D and trimming. The sample holds roughly 290,000 clones; 70% to 90% are singletons and the top ten take roughly an eighth. Sequencing input: peripheral blood. The chain couples TRBV9 to TRBJ1-4; a possible D gene is TRBD1 (5 bases). The receptor's source is an older woman with acute or convalescent COVID-19. CDR3 in DNA: TGTGCCAGCAGCGCCCTCCTCGGGGGAGGTAATGAAAAACTGTTTTTT. The encoded protein is CASSALLGGGNEKLFF.